This TCR beta chain was sequenced for a study of human T cells and chemical hapten exposure. Broader study findings: Expanded TCR counts at PT1 were positively correlated with the patch test score.

Via MiXCR, TCRdb re-called the RACE reads, giving one row per CDR3 protein. The sample consists of about 42,000 distinct CDR3 sequences, approximately 9.6% of them appearing once. Turning to this clonotype: The antigen is undetermined.

Time point indicated: patch test 2, 6 weeks after DPC sensitization. The treatment was: therapeutic diphenylcyclopropenone sensitization with weekly scalp DPC. The starting material, unfractionated whole blood, was used for total RNA extraction. CDR1 and CDR2 from the germline V gene are SGHVS and FNYEAQ. With 1 base removed from V and 0 bases from J, the gap between germline ends came to 10 bases. The CDR3 is 16 residues long. The chain employs TRBV7-6 and TRBJ1-3; D uncertain. Sequenced material: whole blood, taken in connection with sensitization to the hapten diphenylcyclopropenone (DPC). This receptor was taken from a woman under 40 with alopecia areata. Some clones in this sample may be carry-over from other donors' samples. CDR3 bases: TGTGCCAGCAGCTTAGATGAGGGCAGCTCTGGAAACACCATATATTTT. Its protein is CASSLDEGSSGNTIYF.